Each of the 19 T cell receptor beta chains below was sequenced from the same sample in a study of CD8 T cells in ankylosing spondylitis. TCRdb reprocessed the 5' RACE reads with MiXCR, giving one entry per CDR3 protein. The table includes roughly 25,000 distinct CDR3 sequences, around a sixth detected once. Sequenced: blood. These receptors were collected from a male donor with ankylosing spondylitis or in good health (not recorded which).

Only a few counts were recorded for this clonotype. This chain connects TRBV27 to TRBJ2-1; 8 bases line up with TRBD2. V shed 6 bases and J 0 bases; nucleotides not matched to a gene: 10. The CDR3 consists of 17 residues. Per the germline V gene, CDR1 is MNHEY and CDR2 is SMNVEV (reference sequence). The CDR3 coding sequence is TGTGCCAGCAGCTTCGCGGGGGGCCAAAGCTCCTACAATGAGCAGTTCTTC. Its translation is CASSFAGGQSSYNEQFF.

A few counts support this clonotype. The chain carries TRBV28 and TRBJ1-5; tentative D call: TRBD1 (6 bases). CDR3 length equals 14 residues. The germline CDR1 and CDR2 sequences are MDHEN and SYDVKM. V lost 5 bases and J lost 4, with 12 bases in between. The DNA for the CDR3 is TGTGCCAGCAGTACCACAGGGACAAATCAGCCCCAGCATTTT. Protein product: CASSTTGTNQPQHF.

The rearrangement links TRBV7-8 to TRBJ2-5; D is unresolved. V shed 1 base and J shed 2 bases, with 11 bases lying between them. Germline assignment: CDR1 SGHVS and CDR2 FQNEAQ. The CDR3 extends over 15 amino acids. The CDR3 region has the DNA TGTGCCAGCAGCTTAGAGGCCGCGGTACAAGAGACCCAGTACTTC. Translating it yields CASSLEAAVQETQYF.

This clonotype occurred many times. J is TRBJ2-2 and V is TRBV7-2; D is perhaps TRBD1 (8 bases). The germline V gene has CDR1 SGHTA and CDR2 FQGNSA. This CDR3 region has 15 residues. V was shortened by 4 bases and J by 7 bases, with 16 bases between the two germline ends. The CDR3: CASSSGQAGDGELFF. The CDR3 DNA follows: TGTGCCAGCAGCTCGGGACAGGCGGGGGACGGGGAGCTGTTTTTT.

The sample holds a few counts of this clonotype. CDR3 protein: CASSIWAENTEAFF. Here the CDR3 DNA reads TGTGCCAGTAGTATCTGGGCCGAGAACACTGAAGCTTTCTTT. The chain recombines TRBV19 with TRBJ1-1, with no clear D. From germline, CDR1 is LNHDA and CDR2 SQIVND (reference sequence). The CDR3 runs to 14 residues. V was clipped by 3 bases and J by 1 base, with 9 bases between them.

This chain links TRBV4-3 with TRBJ2-7; D not certain. CDR3 length equals 15 residues. CDR1 and CDR2 from the germline V gene are LGHNA and YSLEER. Trimming shortened V by 1 base and J by 2 bases, and 12 bases separated the two germline ends. This chain's CDR3 is CASSQGSSHPYEQYF. In nucleotides, the CDR3 is TGCGCCAGCAGCCAAGGAAGCTCTCATCCCTACGAGCAGTACTTC.

This chain uses TRBV12-3 or TRBV12-4 with TRBJ1-1; 9 bases map to TRBD1. This CDR3 is built from 16 residues. With 3 bases clipped from V and 2 bases from J, the junction kept 7 bases outside the gene matches. The CDR3 is CASSFPRTGVNTEAFF. The CDR3 DNA reads TGTGCCAGCAGTTTCCCCCGGACAGGGGTCAACACTGAAGCTTTCTTT.

V and J are TRBV12-3 or TRBV12-4 and TRBJ2-2, with TRBD1 matching over 7 bases. The CDR3 length is 15 residues. The trim removed 5 bases at V and 5 bases at J, leaving 8 bases unmatched. The CDR3 protein is CASSRQGLGTGELFF. The CDR3 DNA reads as TGTGCCAGCAGTCGACAGGGCCTTGGGACCGGGGAGCTGTTTTTT.

CDR3 amino acids: CASSQTLTTYEQYF. The CDR3 nucleotides are TGTGCCAGCAGTCAGACCCTCACAACCTACGAGCAGTACTTC. This sequence joins TRBV7-9 and TRBJ2-7; D gene ambiguous. Germline lookup yields CDR1 SEHNR and CDR2 FQNEAQ (reference sequence). V shed 6 bases and J shed 2 bases, with 14 bases lying between them. This CDR3 has 14 amino acids. Full variable domain (rest looked up from reference TRBV7-9 and TRBJ2-7): DTGVSQNPRHKITKRGQNVTFRCDPISEHNRLYWYRQTLGQGPEFLTYFQNEAQLEKSRLLSDRFSAERPKGSFSTLEIQRTEQGDSAMYLCASSQTLTTYEQYFGPGTRLTVT.

This clonotype showed up just a few times. V and J are TRBV6-2 or TRBV6-3 and TRBJ1-1; D may be TRBD1 (5 bases). V dropped 6 bases and J dropped 8 bases, with 13 bases sitting between them. This CDR3 is built from 12 residues. Germline V CDR1 and CDR2: MNHEY, SVGEGT. The CDR3 region has the DNA TGTGCCAGCAGCCATGGGGACGCGGAAGCTTTCTTT. Its translation: CASSHGDAEAFF.

The rearrangement uses TRBV6-6 and TRBJ2-7; D is perhaps TRBD1 (6 bases). V lost 5 bases to trimming and J lost 7 bases, with 12 bases between them. Germline V gene lookup returns CDR1 MNHNY and CDR2 SVGAGI (reference sequence). The CDR3 length is 12 residues. The CDR3 DNA sequence: TGTGCCAGCAGTAAGCAGACAGGAGAGCAGTACGTC. It is translated as CASSKQTGEQYV.

The rearrangement links TRBV12-3 or TRBV12-4 to TRBJ2-7; no firm D call. CDR3 length equals 13 residues. The germline V and J ends were trimmed by 4 bases and 3 bases, with 10 bases remaining between them. Here the CDR3 DNA reads TGTGCCAGCAGTTCGCCGGGTTACTACGAGCAGTACGTC. Protein sequence: CASSSPGYYEQYV.

This clonotype was counted a few times. This chain joins TRBV5-6 and TRBJ2-1; no reliable D call. The germline CDR1 and CDR2 sequences are SGHDT and YYEEEE. The germline V and J ends were trimmed by 4 bases and 5 bases, with 16 bases remaining between them. This CDR3 region has 15 residues. CDR3 sequence: CASSPVAISDNEQFF. The CDR3 DNA is TGTGCCAGCAGCCCCGTGGCAATCTCAGACAATGAGCAGTTCTTC. Drawing the rest from reference TRBV5-6 and TRBJ2-1, the complete variable domain is DAGVTQSPTHLIKTRGQQVTLRCSPKSGHDTVSWYQQALGQGPQFIFQYYEEEERQRGNFPDRFSGHQFPNYSSELNVNALLLGDSALYLCASSPVAISDNEQFFGPGTRLTVL.

The chain combines TRBV29-1 with TRBJ2-3, with D unclear. Germline CDR1 is SQVTM and CDR2 is ANQGSEA. Trimming pared 7 bases from V and 2 bases from J, leaving 7 bases between. The CDR3 contains 11 residues. DNA of the CDR3: TGCAGCGCCGCTGACACAGATACGCAGTATTTT. Protein sequence: CSAADTDTQYF.

The V gene is TRBV7-9, the J gene TRBJ2-2; D assignment may be TRBD1 or TRBD2 (5 bases each). The germline V gene has CDR1 SEHNR and CDR2 FQNEAQ (reference sequence). This CDR3 region has 15 residues. V was clipped by 1 base and J by 7 bases, with 13 bases between them. CDR3 DNA sequence: TGTGCCAGCAGCTTAGGTGGGACCTACGGCGGGGAGCTGTTTTTT. Its translation: CASSLGGTYGGELFF.

V gene TRBV7-9 combines with J gene TRBJ1-6; no clear D gene. CDR1 SEHNR and CDR2 FQNEAQ come from the germline V gene (reference sequence). V shed 1 base and J shed 5 bases, with 9 bases lying between them. The CDR3 totals 15 residues. CDR3 sequence: CASSLGSANNSPLHF. In nucleotides, the CDR3 is TGTGCCAGCAGCTTAGGTTCGGCGAATAATTCACCCCTCCACTTT.

The V call is TRBV5-6, the J call TRBJ2-1; unclear D gene. Germline values: CDR1 SGHDT, CDR2 YYEEEE. The ends were cut back, 4 bases at V and 2 bases at J, with 7 bases in the middle. This CDR3 spans 13 amino acids. CDR3 protein: CASSPGAYNEQFF. CDR3 nucleotide sequence: TGTGCCAGCAGCCCCGGAGCCTACAATGAGCAGTTCTTC. The full variable domain, completed using reference TRBV5-6 and TRBJ2-1, is DAGVTQSPTHLIKTRGQQVTLRCSPKSGHDTVSWYQQALGQGPQFIFQYYEEEERQRGNFPDRFSGHQFPNYSSELNVNALLLGDSALYLCASSPGAYNEQFFGPGTRLTVL.

This clonotype is labeled as medium-sized. The rearrangement links TRBV29-1 to TRBJ2-1; D perhaps matches TRBD2 (6 bases). This CDR3 has 12 amino acids. CDR1 SQVTM and CDR2 ANQGSEA come from the germline V gene. With 8 bases removed from V and 5 bases from J, the gap between germline ends came to 13 bases. DNA for the CDR3: TGCAGCATCCGGGACTTGAACAATGAGCAGTTCTTC. This codes for CSIRDLNNEQFF.

This clonotype has a handful of counts. This chain uses TRBV5-1 with TRBJ1-1, with 8 bases fitting TRBD1. CDR1 SGHRS and CDR2 YFSETQ come from the germline V gene. The CDR3 runs to 14 residues. V gave up 7 bases and J gave up 4 bases; unmatched junction bases: 9. DNA of the CDR3: TGCGCCAGCTCGACACAGGGGGGAACCACTGAAGCTTTCTTT. Its protein is CASSTQGGTTEAFF. Full variable domain (missing parts from reference TRBV5-1 and TRBJ1-1): KAGVTQTPRYLIKTRGQQVTLSCSPISGHRSVSWYQQTPGQGLQFLFEYFSETQRNKGNFPGRFSGRQFSNSRSEMNVSTLELGDSALYLCASSTQGGTTEAFFGQGTRLTVV.